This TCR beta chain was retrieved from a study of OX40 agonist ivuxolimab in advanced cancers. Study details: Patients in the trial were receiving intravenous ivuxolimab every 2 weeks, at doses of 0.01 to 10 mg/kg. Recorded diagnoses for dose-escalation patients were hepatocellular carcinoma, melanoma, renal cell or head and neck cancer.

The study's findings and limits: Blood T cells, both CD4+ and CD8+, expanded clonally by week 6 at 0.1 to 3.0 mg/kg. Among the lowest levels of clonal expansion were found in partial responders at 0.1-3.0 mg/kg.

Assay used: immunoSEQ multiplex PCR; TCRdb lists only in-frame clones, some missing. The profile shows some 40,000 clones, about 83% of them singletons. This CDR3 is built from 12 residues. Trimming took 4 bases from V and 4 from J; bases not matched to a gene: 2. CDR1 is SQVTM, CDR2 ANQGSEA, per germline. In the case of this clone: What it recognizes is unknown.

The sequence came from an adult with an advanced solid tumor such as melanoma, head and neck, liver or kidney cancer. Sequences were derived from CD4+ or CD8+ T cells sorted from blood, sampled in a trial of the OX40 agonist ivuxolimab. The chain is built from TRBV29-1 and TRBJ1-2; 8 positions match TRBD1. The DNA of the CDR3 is TGCAGCGTTGGGGGACAGGCCTATGGCTACACCTTC. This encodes CSVGGQAYGYTF.